The 9 T cell receptor beta chains presented below share a single source sample, sequenced in a study of control samples from healthy donors and cancer patients. This table comes from immunoSEQ multiplex PCR, and its TCRdb copy is limited to in-frame clones, with some not included. The data hold some 120,000 clones, with more than 85% observed a single time. The sample taken for sequencing was PBMCs. The receptors originated from a man aged 50 to 59 with head and neck cancer.

The gene calls are TRBV20-1 and TRBJ2-7; D perhaps matches TRBD1 (6 bases). The V end lost 3 bases, the J end lost 0 bases, and 15 bases lay between the germline ends. CDR1 and CDR2 from the germline V gene are DFQATT and SNEGSKA (reference sequence). This CDR3 is built from 15 residues. The CDR3 DNA reads as TGCAGTGCTAGTAATCCGACAGGCCTCTCCTACGAGCAGTACTTC. The encoded protein is CSASNPTGLSYEQYF.

CDR3 region: CASSLGRGQGYGYTF. The CDR3 nucleotides read TGTGCCAGCAGCTTAGGCAGGGGTCAGGGCTATGGCTACACCTTC. This chain joins TRBV7-2 and TRBJ1-2, with D perhaps matching TRBD1 (6 bases). Germline V lookup: CDR1 SGHTA, CDR2 FQGNSA. The CDR3 sequence is 15 residues long. V was trimmed by 1 base and J by 4 bases, leaving 13 bases between them.

The CDR3 DNA is TGTGCCAGCAGTTCCAGGGGGGGGGACACCGGGGAGCTGTTTTTT. It translates to CASSSRGGDTGELFF. This chain uses TRBV27 with TRBJ2-2, with D tentatively TRBD1 or TRBD2 (7 bases each). V shed 4 bases and J shed 3 bases, with 12 bases lying between them. CDR1 is MNHEY, CDR2 SMNVEV, per germline (reference sequence). The CDR3 has 15 amino acids.

The rearrangement uses TRBV10-2 and TRBJ2-6; 7 bases are a match to TRBD2. The germline V gene encodes CDR1 WSHSY and CDR2 SAAADI. The V segment lost 8 bases and the J segment 2 bases; nucleotides outside the gene matches: 3. CDR3 length: 14 residues. The CDR3 sequence: CASGAGAGANVLTF. In nucleotides, the CDR3 is TGCGCCAGCGGGGCGGGGGCTGGGGCCAACGTCCTGACTTTC.

The chain links TRBV18 to TRBJ2-1, with D maybe TRBD1 (6 bases). Germline CDR1 reads KGHSH; CDR2 reads LQKENI. The CDR3 has 14 residues. V lost 3 bases and J lost 5, with 11 bases in between. The CDR3 loop reads CASSPTGTNNEQFF. CDR3 bases: TGTGCCAGCTCACCTACCGGGACAAACAATGAGCAGTTCTTC.

This chain joins TRBV4-2 and TRBJ2-7; D is perhaps TRBD2 (5 bases). Deletions cut 1 base from V and 1 base from J, with 11 bases between. Germline CDR1 is LGHNA and CDR2 is YNFKEQ. The CDR3 is 15 residues long. CDR3 sequence: CASSQGDGESYEQYF. For the CDR3, the DNA is TGTGCCAGCAGCCAAGGTGACGGGGAGTCCTACGAGCAGTACTTC.

The chain links TRBV4-1 to TRBJ2-5; D is tentatively TRBD1 or TRBD2 (5 bases each). Looked up from germline, CDR1 is MGHRA and CDR2 is YSYEKL. Trimming stripped 1 base from V and 0 bases from J, with 15 bases between. This CDR3 is 17 amino acids long. The CDR3 region has the DNA TGCGCCAGCAGCCAAGTACTGCTTCCGGGACACCAAGAGACCCAGTACTTC. It translates to CASSQVLLPGHQETQYF.

This clone has a single count. The J gene is TRBJ1-1, the V gene TRBV5-5, with D unresolved. CDR3 size: 13 residues. CDR1 is SGHKS, CDR2 YYEKEE, per germline (reference sequence). V gave up 0 bases and J gave up 5 bases, with 8 bases separating them. CDR3 sequence reads: CASSLGRGTEAFF. Written as DNA, the CDR3 is TGTGCCAGCAGCTTGGGCCGTGGAACTGAAGCTTTCTTT.

The rearrangement uses TRBV9 and TRBJ2-1, with D unclear. With 0 bases removed from V and 3 bases from J, the gap between germline ends came to 4 bases. This CDR3 is 13 amino acids long. Per the germline V gene, CDR1 is SGDLS and CDR2 is YYNGEE. CDR3 DNA: TGTGCCAGCAGCGTAGCTTACTACAATGAGCAGTTCTTC. Translating it yields CASSVAYYNEQFF.